This T cell receptor beta chain was identified during a study of shared clonotypes between healthy human individuals. As for the study in general: Three plates each covered CD4 naive and memory; CD8 naive two, CD8 memory one. Findings of the study overall: Naive CD4 clonotypes overlapped across a few donors at approximately 4.5%. Richness estimates generally favored naive over memory subsets.

Naive-designated CD8 cells lacked CD45RO, were positively enriched for CCR7, and omitted terminally differentiated effector memory CD45RA+ cells. Remarks on this clone: Antigen: not known.

Sequenced by immunoSEQ multiplex PCR; TCRdb stores in-frame clones only, minus some. This sample has around 610,000 clones; about 95% occur once, and the top ten carry less than 0.12%. Per the germline V gene, CDR1 is MNHEY and CDR2 is SMNVEV (reference sequence). V was clipped by 5 bases and J by 2 bases; unmatched bases: 10. The CDR3 contains 16 residues. The source is a woman in her 30s in good health. The specimen sequenced was naive CD8+ T cells sorted from blood. V usage is TRBV27 and J usage is TRBJ2-3; TRBD2 agrees at 7 bases. The CDR3 coding sequence is TGTGCCAGCAGTCCCCTGGGGGAGGGAGTCACAGATACGCAGTATTTT. It codes for CASSPLGEGVTDTQYF.